Each of the 26 T cell receptor beta chains below was sequenced from the same sample in a study of shared clonotypes between healthy human individuals (dated by TCRdb to about 2020). Libraries came from the immunoSEQ multiplex PCR assay. TCRdb obtained this table from immuneACCESS and retained in-frame rearrangements with V and J assigned. These tables miss some clones; where compared with another copy, unresolved V genes account for less than half of the shortfall, and the remainder is unexplained. In all, the sample holds under 2.5 million clones, and around 92% of those were seen once. Around 0.38% of the sample is held by the ten biggest clonotypes. Sequenced: naive CD4+ T cells from PBMCs. Read against the paper, the sample's cell subset or site label means: CD45RA+ positively selected. These receptor sequences come from a man between 18 and 35 years old in good health. Some clones in this sample may be carry-over from other donors' samples.

The V gene is TRBV14, the J gene TRBJ2-7; TRBD2 agrees at 15 bases. The CDR3 length is 15 residues. Germline assignment: CDR1 SGHDN and CDR2 FVKESK. Trimming removed 6 bases from V and 2 bases from J; junction bases left unmatched: 2. CDR3 sequence (DNA): TGTGCCAGCAGACGGACTAGCGGGAGGGCCTACGAGCAGTACTTC. Its translation: CASRRTSGRAYEQYF.

This chain connects TRBV10-3 to TRBJ1-4; D ambiguous. The CDR3 covers 14 residues. The V gene lost 3 bases and the J gene lost 3 bases, with 8 bases spanning the gap. Germline CDR1 and CDR2: ENHRY and SYGVKD. The CDR3 region is CAISERVANEKLFF. The CDR3 region has the DNA TGTGCCATCAGTGAAAGGGTCGCTAATGAAAAACTGTTTTTT.

The chain uses TRBV6-5 and TRBJ2-7; TRBD1 matches at 7 bases. CDR1 MNHEY and CDR2 SVGAGI come from the germline V gene. The CDR3 runs 14 residues. The J segment lost 2 bases and the V segment lost 8 bases, leaving 9 bases of the junction unmatched. The chain's CDR3 is CASGKGTVTYEQYF. The DNA for the CDR3 is TGTGCCAGCGGAAAAGGGACAGTCACCTACGAGCAGTACTTC.

With regard to this clone: The same CDR3 can be traced to other DNA sequences in this sample. The gene calls are TRBV30 and TRBJ1-1, with D tentatively TRBD1 (5 bases). Germline V lookup: CDR1 GTSNPN, CDR2 SVGIG (reference sequence). This CDR3 comprises 12 residues. V was clipped by 1 base and J by 3 bases, with 6 bases between them. This CDR3 is CAWSAGDTEAFF. As DNA, the CDR3 is TGTGCCTGGAGTGCGGGGGACACTGAAGCTTTCTTT. The full variable domain, rest sourced from reference TRBV30 and TRBJ1-1, is SQTIHQWPATLVQPVGSPLSLECTVEGTSNPNLYWYRQAAGRGLQLLFYSVGIGQISSEVPQNLSASRPQDRQFILSSKKLLLSDSGFYLCAWSAGDTEAFFGQGTRLTVV.

As for this clone: This same CDR3 is encoded by further DNA sequences in the sample. The chain is built from TRBV27 and TRBJ2-1, with D perhaps TRBD1 or TRBD2 (5 bases each). Trimming cost V 3 bases and J 9 bases, with 6 bases left between them. The germline V gene encodes CDR1 MNHEY and CDR2 SMNVEV (reference sequence). The CDR3 extends over 11 amino acids. This CDR3 is CASSLRGEQFF. The CDR3 coding sequence is TGTGCCAGCAGTTTGAGGGGTGAGCAGTTCTTC.

This clone was counted a few times. The rearrangement uses TRBV9 and TRBJ1-1; D may be TRBD1 (6 bases). This CDR3 is 14 amino acids long. V gave up 4 bases and J gave up 4 bases, with 14 bases separating them. Per the germline V gene, CDR1 is SGDLS and CDR2 is YYNGEE. CDR3 DNA: TGTGCCAGCAGCTCACTGTCAGGGGTCACTGAAGCTTTCTTT. As protein: CASSSLSGVTEAFF.

This chain joins TRBV5-4 and TRBJ1-1, with TRBD1 as a possible D gene (5 bases). V was pared by 2 bases and J by 4 bases, with 12 bases between. The CDR3 consists of 14 residues. Looked up from germline, CDR1 is SGHNT and CDR2 is YYREEE (reference sequence). The CDR3 sequence: CASSFGTVATEAFF. DNA of the CDR3: TGTGCCAGCAGCTTCGGGACGGTCGCCACTGAAGCTTTCTTT.

The chain carries TRBV6-5 and TRBJ2-7; D ambiguous. V was pared by 6 bases and J by 0 bases, with 15 bases between. The germline V gene encodes CDR1 MNHEY and CDR2 SVGAGI. This CDR3 is built from 15 residues. For the CDR3, the DNA is TGTGCCAGCAGGCAAGACGTAGAAGGCTCCTACGAGCAGTACTTC. This gives the protein CASRQDVEGSYEQYF.

The CDR3 sequence is CASSFRGPPYEQYF. The CDR3 region has the DNA TGTGCCAGCAGTTTCAGGGGACCCCCCTACGAGCAGTACTTC. The chain carries TRBV27 and TRBJ2-7, with D possibly being TRBD1 (6 bases). The V gene's germline CDR1 is MNHEY and CDR2 SMNVEV (reference sequence). There are 14 residues in the CDR3. With 3 bases removed from V and 2 bases from J, the gap between germline ends came to 11 bases.

As for this clone: Distinct nucleotide sequences in the sample also encode this CDR3. The genes are TRBV9 and TRBJ2-3, with D perhaps TRBD1 or TRBD2 (6 bases each). The CDR3 loop spans 14 amino acids. The ends were cut back, 0 bases at V and 4 bases at J, with 9 bases in the middle. Per the germline V gene, CDR1 is SGDLS and CDR2 is YYNGEE. The CDR3 DNA follows: TGTGCCAGCAGCGTAGGAGGGGGGCCAGATACGCAGTATTTT. Protein: CASSVGGGPDTQYF.

The chain has TRBV7-9 and TRBJ2-3, with 12 bases matching TRBD2. From germline, CDR1 is SEHNR and CDR2 FQNEAQ (reference sequence). CDR3 size: 18 residues. Losses at the gene ends were 1 base for V and 3 bases for J; bases not matched to a gene: 8. CDR3: CASSLGTTSGRFTDTQYF. CDR3 bases: TGTGCCAGCAGCTTAGGAACTACTAGCGGGAGGTTTACAGATACGCAGTATTTT.

This chain joins TRBV11-2 and TRBJ1-4, with 9 bases fitting TRBD1. The CDR3 sequence is 15 residues long. Germline values: CDR1 SGHAT, CDR2 FQNNGV. With 8 bases clipped from V and 10 bases from J, the junction kept 14 bases outside the gene matches. This CDR3 is CASSRVPGQGRKLFF. Written as DNA, the CDR3 is TGTGCCAGCTCCAGAGTCCCGGGACAGGGTAGAAAACTGTTTTTT.

The chain carries TRBV6-5 and TRBJ2-5, with no clear D. Trimming cost V 8 bases and J 5 bases, with 12 bases left between them. The CDR3 is made up of 12 amino acids. Germline V gene data show CDR1 as MNHEY and CDR2 as SVGAGI. This CDR3 is CASSPGRETQYF. In DNA, the CDR3 is TGTGCCAGCTCCCCCGGGCGGGAGACCCAGTACTTC.

The chain has TRBV19 and TRBJ2-1, with a tentative D call TRBD1 (6 bases). V was cut by 5 bases and J by 9 bases, with 17 bases left in between. The CDR3 consists of 14 residues. The germline V gene has CDR1 LNHDA and CDR2 SQIVND (reference sequence). Written as DNA, the CDR3 is TGTGCCAGTAGTCTACAAGGGACAATAGGTGAGCAGTTCTTC. The encoded protein is CASSLQGTIGEQFF. Together with reference TRBV19 and TRBJ2-1, the CDR3 gives the full variable domain: DGGITQSPKYLFRKEGQNVTLSCEQNLNHDAMYWYRQDPGQGLRLIYYSQIVNDFQKGDIAEGYSVSREKKESFPLTVTSAQKNPTAFYLCASSLQGTIGEQFFGPGTRLTVL.

The chain uses TRBV7-2 and TRBJ1-2; no definite D call. Germline values: CDR1 SGHTA, CDR2 FQGNSA. CDR3 size: 15 residues. Trimming shortened V by 0 bases and J by 0 bases, and 8 bases separated the two germline ends. The CDR3 DNA sequence: TGTGCCAGCAGCTTAGCCCGGATACCTAACTATGGCTACACCTTC. Protein: CASSLARIPNYGYTF.

This clone was counted a single time. The chain has TRBV28 and TRBJ2-7, with D tentatively TRBD1 (6 bases). With 2 bases removed from V and 6 bases from J, the gap between germline ends came to 17 bases. This CDR3 is 15 amino acids long. CDR1 is MDHEN, CDR2 SYDVKM, per germline. The CDR3 sequence is CASSLPGTKPSEQYF. The CDR3, as DNA: TGTGCCAGCAGTTTACCGGGGACAAAACCATCCGAGCAGTACTTC.

The chain recombines TRBV6-5 with TRBJ2-2; D is unclear. The CDR3 covers 13 residues. Trimming cost V 5 bases and J 0 bases, with 4 bases left between them. Germline CDR1 is MNHEY and CDR2 is SVGAGI. In DNA, the CDR3 is TGTGCCAGCAGTACAGCGAACACCGGGGAGCTGTTTTTT. Translating it yields CASSTANTGELFF.

For the CDR3, the DNA is TGTGCCAGCTTCAGACAGGACACAGATACGCAGTATTTT. Translating gives CASFRQDTDTQYF. The chain recombines TRBV7-8 with TRBJ2-3, with a tentative D call TRBD1 (6 bases). V dropped 8 bases and J dropped 2 bases, with 11 bases sitting between them. Germline assignment: CDR1 SGHVS and CDR2 FQNEAQ. The CDR3 extends over 13 amino acids. The full variable domain, its missing parts supplied by reference TRBV7-8 and TRBJ2-3, is GAGVSQSPRYKVAKRGQDVALRCDPISGHVSLFWYQQALGQGPEFLTYFQNEAQLDKSGLPSDRFFAERPEGSVSTLKIQRTQQEDSAVYLCASFRQDTDTQYFGPGTRLTVL.

The CDR3 sequence: CASSLAQADPGGELFF. Here the CDR3 DNA reads TGTGCCAGCAGCTTAGCTCAGGCAGACCCGGGCGGGGAGCTGTTTTTT. This chain links TRBV7-8 with TRBJ2-2; D not certain. In germline, CDR1 is SGHVS, CDR2 FQNEAQ. The CDR3 extends over 16 amino acids. Trimming left V 0 bases short and J 7 bases short, with 15 bases between. Filled out from reference TRBV7-8 and TRBJ2-2, the complete variable domain reads GAGVSQSPRYKVAKRGQDVALRCDPISGHVSLFWYQQALGQGPEFLTYFQNEAQLDKSGLPSDRFFAERPEGSVSTLKIQRTQQEDSAVYLCASSLAQADPGGELFFGEGSRLTVL.

This clone occurred once. The chain recombines TRBV5-6 with TRBJ1-5; D is ambiguous. V lost 4 bases, J lost 9 bases, and 20 bases lay in between. The CDR3 extends over 15 amino acids. Per germline, CDR1 SGHDT and CDR2 YYEEEE. The chain's CDR3 is CASSVYDAAPGPQHF. Written as DNA, the CDR3 is TGTGCCAGCAGCGTATATGACGCCGCCCCGGGGCCCCAGCATTTT.

The chain combines TRBV5-1 with TRBJ2-1; D is perhaps TRBD2 (5 bases). Trimming took off 0 bases at V and 5 bases at J, with 15 bases between the two ends. The CDR3 is made up of 16 amino acids. From germline, CDR1 is SGHRS and CDR2 YFSETQ. Written as DNA, the CDR3 is TGCGCCAGCAGCTTGGATGTGGGAGTGACCGACAATGAGCAGTTCTTC. It specifies CASSLDVGVTDNEQFF.

This clone was seen just once. V usage is TRBV6-6 and J usage is TRBJ1-4, with 11 nucleotides matching TRBD1. CDR3 size: 15 residues. The V segment lost 6 bases and the J segment 8 bases; nucleotides outside the gene matches: 8. From germline, CDR1 is MNHNY and CDR2 SVGAGI (reference sequence). The DNA for the CDR3 is TGTGCCAGCAGCCCGGGGACAGGGGGACGGGAAAAACTGTTTTTT. Amino acids: CASSPGTGGREKLFF.

The chain carries TRBV2 and TRBJ1-4; D gene unclear. CDR3 size: 12 residues. V lost 7 bases and J 7 bases, leaving 10 bases between the germline ends. Germline V gives CDR1 SNHLY, CDR2 FYNNEI. CDR3 region: CASTRTAEKLFF. The DNA for the CDR3 is TGTGCCAGCACCCGGACGGCTGAAAAACTGTTTTTT.

V is TRBV5-6 and J is TRBJ2-7; 9 bases are a match to TRBD2. Germline V lookup: CDR1 SGHDT, CDR2 YYEEEE. V lost 3 bases, J lost 6 bases, and 1 base stayed unmatched. This CDR3 spans 12 amino acids. CDR3 in DNA: TGTGCCAGCAGCTCGACTAGCGGCGAGCAGTACTTC. This codes for CASSSTSGEQYF.

The chain recombines TRBV14 with TRBJ1-4; maybe TRBD1 (5 bases). The CDR3 sequence is 17 residues long. V was clipped by 1 base and J by 0 bases, with 12 bases between them. CDR1 is SGHDN, CDR2 FVKESK, per germline. The CDR3 DNA reads TGTGCCAGCAGCCAAGGCCTGACAGCTGCAACTAATGAAAAACTGTTTTTT. Amino acid sequence: CASSQGLTAATNEKLFF.

The chain joins TRBV5-1 to TRBJ2-5, with no clear D. Germline CDR1 is SGHRS and CDR2 is YFSETQ. This CDR3 is 13 amino acids long. V lost 4 bases and J 5 bases, leaving 12 bases between the germline ends. The CDR3 bases are TGCGCCAGCAGCCCCTCACCGCCGGAGACCCAGTACTTC. It specifies CASSPSPPETQYF.